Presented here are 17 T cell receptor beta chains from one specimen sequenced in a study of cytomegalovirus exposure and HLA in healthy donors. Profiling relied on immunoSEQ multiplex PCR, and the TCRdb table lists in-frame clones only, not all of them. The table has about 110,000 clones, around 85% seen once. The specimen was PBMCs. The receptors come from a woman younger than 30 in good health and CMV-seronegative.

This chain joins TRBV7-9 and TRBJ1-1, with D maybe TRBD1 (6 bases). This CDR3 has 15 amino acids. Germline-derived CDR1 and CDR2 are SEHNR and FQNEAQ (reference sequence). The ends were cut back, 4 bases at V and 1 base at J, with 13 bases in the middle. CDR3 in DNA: TGTGCCAGCAGCTCGTCAGGGGAAACGAACACTGAAGCTTTCTTT. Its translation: CASSSSGETNTEAFF.

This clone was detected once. The CDR3 coding sequence is TGTGCCAGTAGTCATACAGGGAACACTGAAGCTTTCTTT. The encoded protein is CASSHTGNTEAFF. The chain is built from TRBV19 and TRBJ1-1; D might be TRBD1 (5 bases). The CDR3 is 13 residues long. CDR1 and CDR2 (germline): LNHDA, SQIVND (reference sequence). V was pared by 5 bases and J by 1 base, with 8 bases between.

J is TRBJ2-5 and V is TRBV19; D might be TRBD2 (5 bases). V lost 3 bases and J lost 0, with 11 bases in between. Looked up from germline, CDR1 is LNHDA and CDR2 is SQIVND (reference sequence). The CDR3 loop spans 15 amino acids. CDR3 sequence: CASSIGLLYQETQYF. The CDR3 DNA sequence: TGTGCCAGTAGTATCGGACTCCTGTACCAAGAGACCCAGTACTTC.

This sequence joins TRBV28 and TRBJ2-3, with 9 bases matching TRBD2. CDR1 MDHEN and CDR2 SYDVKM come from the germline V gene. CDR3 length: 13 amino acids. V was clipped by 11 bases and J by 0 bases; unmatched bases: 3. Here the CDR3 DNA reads TGTGCCGTAGCGGGGGAGAGCACAGATACGCAGTATTTT. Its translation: CAVAGESTDTQYF. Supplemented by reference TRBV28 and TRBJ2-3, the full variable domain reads DVKVTQSSRYLVKRTGEKVFLECVQDMDHENMFWYRQDPGLGLRLIYFSYDVKMKEKGDIPEGYSVSREKKERFSLILESASTNQTSMYLCAVAGESTDTQYFGPGTRLTVL.

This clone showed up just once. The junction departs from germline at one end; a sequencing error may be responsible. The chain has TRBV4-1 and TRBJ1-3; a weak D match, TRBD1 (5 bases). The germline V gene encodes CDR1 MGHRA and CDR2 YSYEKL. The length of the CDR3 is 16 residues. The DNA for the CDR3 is TGCGCCAGCAGCAAAGAGTCAGGGCTCGCTGGAAACACCATATATTTT. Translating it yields CASSKESGLAGNTIYF.

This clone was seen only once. CDR3 protein: CASSPGGSEQYF. CDR3 in DNA: TGTGCCAGCAGCCCGGGAGGCAGCGAGCAGTACTTC. The chain carries TRBV5-5 and TRBJ2-7, with 7 bases lining up with TRBD2. Trimming at V came to 4 bases and at J to 6 bases, leaving 4 bases not matched to a gene. There are 12 residues in the CDR3. Per the germline V gene, CDR1 is SGHKS and CDR2 is YYEKEE (reference sequence).

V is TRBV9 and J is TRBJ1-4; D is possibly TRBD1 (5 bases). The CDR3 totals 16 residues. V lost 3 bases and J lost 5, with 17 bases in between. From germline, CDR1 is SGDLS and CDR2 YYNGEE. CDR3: CASSAALDPGNEKLFF. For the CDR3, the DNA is TGTGCCAGCAGCGCGGCTCTGGATCCAGGGAATGAAAAACTGTTTTTT.

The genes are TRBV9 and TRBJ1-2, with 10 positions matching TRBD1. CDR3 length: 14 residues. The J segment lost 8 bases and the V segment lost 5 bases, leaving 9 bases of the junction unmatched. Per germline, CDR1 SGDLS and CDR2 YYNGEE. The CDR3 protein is CASSGDRGLDGYTF. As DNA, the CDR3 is TGTGCCAGCAGTGGAGACAGGGGGCTCGACGGCTACACCTTC.

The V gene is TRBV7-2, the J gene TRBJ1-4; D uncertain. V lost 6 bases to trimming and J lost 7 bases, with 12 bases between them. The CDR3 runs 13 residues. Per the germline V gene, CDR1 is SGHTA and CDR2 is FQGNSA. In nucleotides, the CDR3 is TGTGCCAGCAGAGCGGCCTGGGGTGAAAAACTGTTTTTT. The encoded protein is CASRAAWGEKLFF.

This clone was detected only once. DNA of the CDR3: TGCGCCAGCAGCCTCTTTGGAGGGGGCGGAACTAATGAAAAACTGTTTTTT. Translating gives CASSLFGGGGTNEKLFF. The rearrangement uses TRBV5-1 and TRBJ1-4; 7 bases map to TRBD1. V shed 4 bases, J shed 1 base, and the junction held 10 bases outside the gene matches. The germline CDR1 and CDR2 sequences are SGHRS and YFSETQ. The CDR3 runs to 17 residues.

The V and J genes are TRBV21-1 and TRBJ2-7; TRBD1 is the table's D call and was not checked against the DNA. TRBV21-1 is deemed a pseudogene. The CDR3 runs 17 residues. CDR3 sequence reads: CASSKNLRGQGGYEQYF. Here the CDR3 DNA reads TGTGCCAGCAGCAAAAACCTCCGGGGACAGGGGGGCTACGAGCAGTACTTC.

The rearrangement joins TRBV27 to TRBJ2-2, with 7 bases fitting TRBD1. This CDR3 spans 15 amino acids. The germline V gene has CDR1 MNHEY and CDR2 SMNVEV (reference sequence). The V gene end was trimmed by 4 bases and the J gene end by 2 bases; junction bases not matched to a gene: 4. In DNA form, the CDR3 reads TGTGCCAGCAGTTACGGGACAGTAAACACCGGGGAGCTGTTTTTT. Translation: CASSYGTVNTGELFF.

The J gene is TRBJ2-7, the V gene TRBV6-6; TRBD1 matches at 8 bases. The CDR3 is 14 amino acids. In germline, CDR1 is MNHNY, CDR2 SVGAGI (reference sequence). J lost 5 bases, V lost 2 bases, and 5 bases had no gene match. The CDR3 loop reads CASSYGGQVDEQYF. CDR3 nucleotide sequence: TGTGCCAGCAGTTACGGGGGACAGGTCGACGAGCAGTACTTC.

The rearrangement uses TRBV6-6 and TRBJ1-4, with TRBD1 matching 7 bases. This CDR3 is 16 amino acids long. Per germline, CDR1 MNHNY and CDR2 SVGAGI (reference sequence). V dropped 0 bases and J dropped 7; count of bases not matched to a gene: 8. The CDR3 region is CASSYSRTGVGEKLFF. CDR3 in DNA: TGTGCCAGCAGTTACTCCAGAACAGGGGTGGGTGAAAAACTGTTTTTT.

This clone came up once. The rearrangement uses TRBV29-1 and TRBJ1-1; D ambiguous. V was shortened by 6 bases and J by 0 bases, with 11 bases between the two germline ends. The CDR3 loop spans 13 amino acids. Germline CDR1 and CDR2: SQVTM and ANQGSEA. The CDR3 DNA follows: TGCAGCGTCCGTCAGGTATTGAACACTGAAGCTTTCTTT. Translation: CSVRQVLNTEAFF.

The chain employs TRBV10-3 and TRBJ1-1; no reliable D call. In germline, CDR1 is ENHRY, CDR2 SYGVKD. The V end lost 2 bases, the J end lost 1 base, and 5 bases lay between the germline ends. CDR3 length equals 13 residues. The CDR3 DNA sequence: TGTGCCATCAGTGAGACTGAGAACACTGAAGCTTTCTTT. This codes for CAISETENTEAFF.

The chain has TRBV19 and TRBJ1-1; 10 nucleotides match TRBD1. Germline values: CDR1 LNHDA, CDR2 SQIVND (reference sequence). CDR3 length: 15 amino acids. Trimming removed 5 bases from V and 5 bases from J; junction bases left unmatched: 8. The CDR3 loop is CASSEGQGVLTEAFF. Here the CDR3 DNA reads TGTGCCAGTAGTGAAGGACAGGGGGTACTAACTGAAGCTTTCTTT.